This T cell receptor beta chain emerged from a study of cytotoxic CD8 clonotypes in ibrutinib-treated CLL. Background on the study: Included were 11 to 12 relapsed/refractory and about 15 treatment-naive patients, of whom some 17 were IGHV unmutated.

Clones were read by immunoSEQ multiplex PCR, and TCRdb kept only the in-frame ones, dropping some. The sample consists of fewer than 400,000 clones, about 61% of them appearing once. The CDR3 is 13 residues long. Germline assignment: CDR1 SQVTM and CDR2 ANQGSEA. With V trimmed by 4 bases and J by 5 bases, 4 bases remained unmatched. The source was PBMCs, collected after 36 months of ibrutinib treatment. This TCR was recovered from a human donor with chronic lymphocytic leukemia. The gene calls are TRBV29-1 and TRBJ2-3, with TRBD1 matching over 9 bases. CDR3 in DNA: TGCAGCGTTGTGAGGACAGGGGAAGATACGCAGTATTTT. It is translated as CSVVRTGEDTQYF.